What follows are 7 T cell receptor beta chains derived from one specimen sequenced in a study of Tregs in tolerant kidney transplant recipients. The method was immunoSEQ multiplex PCR; TCRdb's version includes in-frame clones alone and lacks a portion of them. The table records 50,000 to 75,000 clones, roughly 98% of them present only once. The input for sequencing was Tregs from blood, taken before the transplant. The receptors derive from a human donor who received a combined kidney and bone marrow transplant.

This chain uses TRBV11-1 with TRBJ2-7; the D gene is possibly TRBD2 (5 bases). The ends were cut back, 3 bases at V and 3 bases at J, with 6 bases in the middle. Per the germline V gene, CDR1 is SGHAT and CDR2 is FQDESV (reference sequence). CDR3 size: 12 residues. CDR3: CASSLAGYEQYF. The CDR3 bases are TGTGCCAGCAGCTTGGCGGGCTACGAGCAGTACTTC.

This sequence joins TRBV6-5 and TRBJ2-5; D perhaps matches TRBD2 (5 bases). V was pared by 2 bases and J by 5 bases, with 9 bases between. CDR1 is MNHEY and CDR2 is SVGAGI in the germline V gene. The CDR3 spans 13 residues. DNA of the CDR3: TGTGCCAGCAGTTACGTTAGAGGGGAGACCCAGTACTTC. Protein sequence: CASSYVRGETQYF.

V usage is TRBV28 and J usage is TRBJ2-7; a weak D match, TRBD2 (5 bases). The germline V gene has CDR1 MDHEN and CDR2 SYDVKM. With 3 bases removed from V and 2 bases from J, the gap between germline ends came to 14 bases. The CDR3 length is 15 residues. The CDR3 loop is CASSFGGPEPYEQYF. The CDR3 nucleotides read TGTGCCAGCAGTTTCGGCGGGCCCGAGCCCTACGAGCAGTACTTC.

This chain uses TRBV5-1 with TRBJ1-6; tentative D call: TRBD1 (6 bases). Germline V gene lookup returns CDR1 SGHRS and CDR2 YFSETQ. The CDR3 extends over 15 amino acids. Trimming removed 5 bases from V and 7 bases from J, with 16 bases in between. The CDR3 reads CASRGGSWENSPLHF. The CDR3 DNA follows: TGCGCCAGCAGAGGGGGAAGTTGGGAGAATTCACCCCTCCACTTT.

The rearrangement uses TRBV2 and TRBJ1-2; tentative D call: TRBD1 (5 bases). Germline CDR1 SNHLY, CDR2 FYNNEI. V dropped 7 bases and J dropped 11 bases, with 23 bases sitting between them. The CDR3 has 14 amino acids. CDR3 coding DNA: TGTGCCAGCACCGGCCAGCTATCGACAGATAAGTACACCTTC. As protein: CASTGQLSTDKYTF.

The chain recombines TRBV7-2 with TRBJ1-2; D unclear. Germline V gives CDR1 SGHTA, CDR2 FQGNSA. This CDR3 has 16 residues. Trimming removed 1 base from V and 0 bases from J, with 12 bases in between. The DNA of the CDR3 is TGTGCCAGCAGCTTAGGTGGCGGACTATCTAACTATGGCTACACCTTC. Translated: CASSLGGGLSNYGYTF.

This chain uses TRBV6-6 with TRBJ2-3; D not certain. V dropped 2 bases and J dropped 2 bases, with 8 bases sitting between them. Germline V gives CDR1 MNHNY, CDR2 SVGAGI (reference sequence). CDR3 length equals 14 residues. The CDR3 DNA is TGTGCCAGCAGTTACGGCAAGTCCACAGATACGCAGTATTTT. It specifies CASSYGKSTDTQYF.